Listed here is a single T cell receptor (beta chain). Its target is unknown. The missing CDR3 end, 3 residues past where the read stops, is filled in from the germline J gene. The sample originates from a study of T cells in women clearing cervical HPV infection. Notes on the study in general: TRBV6-7 abundance was lower in cases than controls (roughly 0.11% versus 0.16%). Richness differences could reflect unmeasured T-cell content per sample.

This CDR3 has 14 residues. Germline V gene data show CDR1 as GTSNPN and CDR2 as SVGIG (reference sequence). Trimming left V 5 bases short and J 2 bases short, with 15 bases between. Some clones are missing from TCRdb's copy, which holds only in-frame ones; the method was immunoSEQ multiplex PCR. This table lists 15,000 to 20,000 clones. This chain uses TRBV30 with TRBJ1-1; perhaps TRBD1 as D (6 bases). Sequenced: blood buffy coat. The receptor was derived from a woman between 18 and 75 years old with a cervical HPV16 infection that either progressed to CIN3+ or cleared (not recorded which). The sequenced CDR3 bases are TGTGCCTGGGGGGGCGGGGGACATAACACTGAA. Encoded protein: CAWGGGGHNTE. The full CDR3 sequence reads CAWGGGGHNTEAFF.